This TCR beta chain is from a study of blood T cell repertoires in COVID-19. This table comes from immunoSEQ multiplex PCR, and its TCRdb copy is limited to in-frame clones, with some not included. The top ten hold about 9.4% of the sample, which has more than 300,000 clones, about nine tenths seen once. The germline V gene has CDR1 SGHVS and CDR2 FNYEAQ. After removal of 5 bases from V and 5 bases from J, the junction contained 11 bases not matched to a gene. The CDR3 length is 16 residues. This receptor was obtained from a woman aged 25 to 39 who had recovered from COVID-19. The sequencing input was PBMCs or T cells enriched from blood (not recorded which). V usage is TRBV7-6 and J usage is TRBJ2-7; 11 nucleotides match TRBD2. For the CDR3, the DNA is TGTGCCAGCAGCCCCATCTCACTAGCGGGAGCCGACGAGCAGTACTTC. Translated: CASSPISLAGADEQYF.